This record covers a single TCR beta chain. Its antigen is not identified. The source of the sample is a study of cytomegalovirus exposure and HLA in healthy donors. The method was immunoSEQ multiplex PCR; TCRdb's version includes in-frame clones alone and lacks a portion of them. This table holds 200,000 to 300,000 clones, about 90% found once. With V trimmed by 0 bases and J by 0 bases, 5 bases remained unmatched. The CDR3 has 17 amino acids. The germline CDR1 and CDR2 sequences are KGHSH and LQKENI. Study results and caveats: Reported performance of the classifier showed diagnosis of cytomegalovirus status with high specificity and sensitivity. Across donors, most TCRs were seen rarely, yet some public ones were widespread.

The sample comprised PBMCs. This clonotype was obtained from a woman aged 25 to 39 in good health and CMV-seronegative. The gene calls are TRBV18 and TRBJ1-1, with TRBD1 matching over 9 bases. The DNA of the CDR3 is TGTGCCAGCTCACCACCGGACAGGGGAGGGATGAACACTGAAGCTTTCTTT. Translated: CASSPPDRGGMNTEAFF.